A selection of T cell receptor beta chains follows, all from one sample in a study of shared clonotypes between healthy human individuals. Clones were sequenced by immunoSEQ multiplex PCR, and TCRdb holds only the in-frame ones, with some missing. Of a few million clones listed, more than 80% are singletons. Input material: naive CD4+ T cells from PBMCs. The receptors here all came from a man aged 18 to 29 in good health. Some clones in this sample may be carry-over from other donors' samples. CDR3s include the opening cysteine and the closing phenylalanine or tryptophan. The D gene is left open where the match is weak. Clone size is shown for a subset of rows, as once, few, many or a class of expanded clone.

NA | TRBJ2-4 | NA | TRBV5-1 | CASSGARDSKGIQYF | TGCGCCAGCTCCGGCGCCAGGGACTCAAAGGGCATTCAGTACTTC
NA | TRBJ2-5 | TRBD2 | TRBV19 | CASSRLAPEETQYF | TGTGCCAGTAGTAGACTAGCGCCCGAAGAGACCCAGTACTTC
NA | TRBJ2-1 | NA | TRBV6-5 | CASSYEAGDYNEQFF | TGTGCCAGCAGTTACGAGGCAGGGGACTACAATGAGCAGTTCTTC
NA | TRBJ2-1 | TRBD2 | TRBV19 | CASSGGTNFYNEQFF | TGTGCCAGTAGTGGGGGGACTAATTTTTACAATGAGCAGTTCTTC
NA | TRBJ2-5 | TRBD1 | TRBV7-9 | CASSLRRQGGETQYF | TGTGCCAGCAGCTTAAGACGACAGGGCGGAGAGACCCAGTACTTC
NA | TRBJ2-5 | NA | TRBV11-2 | CASSSNRVGQETQYF | TGTGCCAGCAGCTCAAACAGGGTAGGGCAAGAGACCCAGTACTTC
once | TRBJ2-3 | NA | TRBV29-1 | CSSLRLLTDTQYF | TGCAGCTCTTTGAGGCTCCTCACAGATACGCAGTATTTT
NA | TRBJ2-1 | NA | TRBV2 | CASRKEMGYSYNEQFF | TGTGCCAGCAGGAAGGAGATGGGCTACTCCTACAATGAGCAGTTCTTC
NA | TRBJ2-7 | NA | TRBV2 | CASSEGGYSSYEQYF | TGTGCCAGCAGTGAGGGCGGGTATAGCTCCTACGAGCAGTACTTC
NA | TRBJ2-1 | TRBD2 | TRBV4-2 | CASSQEGLAGGQFF | TGTGCCAGCAGCCAAGAGGGACTAGCCGGGGGGCAGTTCTTC
once | TRBJ2-5 | TRBD1 | TRBV10-2 | CASRRTGGYGKETQYF | TGCGCCAGCAGACGGACAGGGGGATACGGAAAAGAGACCCAGTACTTC
NA | TRBJ2-7 | TRBD1 | TRBV7-8 | CASSLDRQGRFHEQYF | TGTGCCAGCAGCTTAGATCGACAGGGTCGGTTCCACGAGCAGTACTTC
NA | TRBJ1-3 | NA | TRBV4-1 | CASSQFPRGNSGNTIYF | TGCGCCAGCAGCCAATTCCCTCGGGGTAACTCTGGAAACACCATATATTTT
NA | TRBJ2-3 | TRBD2 | TRBV6-1 | CASTLTSGSTDTQYF | TGTGCCAGCACCCTTACTAGCGGGAGTACAGATACGCAGTATTTT
NA | TRBJ1-1 | NA | TRBV5-5 | CASSLGHIMNTEAFF | TGTGCCAGCAGCCTTGGACATATTATGAACACTGAAGCTTTCTTT
NA | TRBJ2-1 | NA | TRBV18 | CASSPPGSSYNEQFF | TGTGCCAGCTCACCGCCAGGCAGTAGCTACAATGAGCAGTTCTTC
NA | TRBJ2-1 | NA | TRBV7-3 | CASSLTWPNEQFF | TGTGCCAGCAGCTTAACGTGGCCTAATGAGCAGTTCTTC
NA | TRBJ2-5 | NA | TRBV5-6 | CASSRRAVQETQYF | TGTGCCAGCAGCCGACGGGCAGTCCAAGAGACCCAGTACTTC
NA | TRBJ1-4 | NA | TRBV2 | CASSPGGATNEKLFF | TGTGCCAGCAGCCCCGGGGGGGCAACTAATGAAAAACTGTTTTTT
NA | TRBJ2-1 | TRBD2 | TRBV15 | CATSSPGTSGYNEQFF | TGTGCCACCAGCAGTCCCGGGACTAGCGGATACAATGAGCAGTTCTTC
NA | TRBJ2-5 | NA | TRBV30 | CAWSISGPQETQYF | TGTGCCTGGAGTATTTCAGGACCGCAAGAGACCCAGTACTTC
NA | TRBJ2-5 | TRBD2 | TRBV7-9 | CASSSWLAGEETQYF | TGTGCCAGCAGCTCCTGGCTAGCGGGAGAAGAGACCCAGTACTTC
NA | TRBJ2-3 | NA | TRBV5-4 | CASSLASAPTDTQYF | TGTGCCAGCAGCTTGGCTTCAGCTCCCACAGATACGCAGTATTTT
NA | TRBJ2-1 | TRBD2 | TRBV28 | CASSLGEGEQFF | TGTGCCAGCAGTTTGGGGGAGGGTGAGCAGTTCTTC
NA | TRBJ2-7 | TRBD1 | TRBV29-1 | CSVSRRGYEQYF | TGCAGCGTTTCCCGCAGGGGGTACGAGCAGTACTTC
NA | TRBJ2-1 | TRBD2 | TRBV7-9 | CASSSGGLADSYNEQFF | TGTGCCAGCAGCTCAGGTGGACTAGCGGATTCCTACAATGAGCAGTTCTTC